The rows below give T cell receptor beta chains drawn from one sample of a study of blood T cell repertoires in COVID-19. The protocol was immunoSEQ multiplex PCR, while the TCRdb copy is restricted to in-frame clones and leaves out a portion. Seen here are tens of thousands of clones, roughly 85% observed once, and the top ten hold less than 55%. The sample comprised peripheral blood. The receptors were gathered from a woman aged 55-70 years with COVID-19, enrolled during active disease. The CDR3 runs from the conserved cysteine through the conserved F or W. Fields, in order: clone size, V gene, J gene, D gene, CDR3 protein, CDR3 DNA. A D gene is named only where the DNA matches it firmly. Clone size is stated in some rows and not others, as once, few, many or a class when expanded.

NA,TRBV27,TRBJ2-1,TRBD1,CASSAGQGLQYNEQFF,TGTGCCAGCAGTGCGGGACAGGGGCTACAATACAATGAGCAGTTCTTC
NA,TRBV9,TRBJ1-2,NA,CASSVVQGGGYTF,TGTGCCAGCAGCGTGGTACAGGGCGGTGGCTACACCTTC
NA,TRBV11-2,TRBJ1-4,TRBD1,CASSSPGQGYEKLFF,TGTGCCAGCAGCTCCCCAGGACAGGGTTATGAAAAACTGTTTTTT
NA,TRBV5-8,TRBJ2-1,TRBD1,CASSQPGQNYNEQFF,TGTGCCAGCAGCCAACCGGGACAGAACTACAATGAGCAGTTCTTC
few,TRBV5-1,TRBJ1-1,TRBD1,CAVRDSINTEAFF,TGCGCCGTCCGGGACAGCATAAACACTGAAGCTTTCTTT
NA,TRBV29-1,TRBJ2-3,TRBD2,CSVEGASGSSDTQYF,TGCAGCGTTGAGGGTGCTAGCGGGAGTTCAGATACGCAGTATTTT
NA,TRBV5-4,TRBJ2-7,TRBD1,CASSLAGTVTYEQYF,TGTGCCAGCAGCTTGGCTGGGACAGTAACCTACGAGCAGTACTTC
NA,TRBV5-4,TRBJ2-1,TRBD2,CASNPGLAGRYSYNEQFF,TGTGCCAGCAACCCGGGACTAGCGGGGAGGTACTCCTACAATGAGCAGTTCTTC
NA,TRBV28,TRBJ1-3,TRBD1,CASIGGQGLGNTIYF,TGTGCCAGCATTGGGGGACAGGGTCTAGGGAACACCATATATTTT
NA,TRBV6-5,TRBJ1-5,TRBD1,CASKTRGNQPQHF,TGTGCCAGCAAGACCAGGGGGAATCAGCCCCAGCATTTT
NA,TRBV7-9,TRBJ1-2,NA,CASSWVLEDGYTF,TGTGCCAGCAGCTGGGTTCTCGAGGATGGCTACACCTTC
NA,TRBV19,TRBJ1-1,NA,CASSHQMNTEAFF,TGTGCCAGTAGTCATCAGATGAACACTGAAGCTTTCTTT
NA,TRBV11-2,TRBJ2-2,NA,CASSLLAAGELFF,TGTGCCAGCAGTTTACTAGCTGCCGGGGAGCTGTTTTTT
NA,TRBV27,TRBJ2-2,TRBD1,CASSLSEQGASTGELFF,TGTGCCAGCAGTTTGTCCGAACAGGGGGCGAGCACCGGGGAGCTGTTTTTT
NA,TRBV18,TRBJ1-1,NA,CASSYRRGGSTEAFF,TGTGCCAGCTCATACCGAAGGGGAGGGAGCACTGAAGCTTTCTTT
NA,TRBV7-9,TRBJ2-7,NA,CASSLGGTYEQYF,TGTGCCAGCAGCTTAGGCGGAACCTACGAGCAGTACTTC
NA,TRBV2,TRBJ2-6,NA,CASTGVRSGANVLTF,TGTGCCAGTACGGGGGTCCGCTCTGGGGCCAACGTCCTGACTTTC
NA,TRBV16,TRBJ1-1,NA,CASSHSTRGSNTEAFF,TGTGCCAGCAGCCACTCAACAAGGGGCAGCAACACTGAAGCTTTCTTT
NA,TRBV16,TRBJ1-2,NA,CASSQSQTTNYGYTF,TGTGCCAGCAGCCAATCCCAGACAACTAACTATGGCTACACCTTC
NA,TRBV2,TRBJ2-1,TRBD2,CASSERGLAGYNEQFF,TGTGCCAGCAGTGAGAGGGGACTAGCGGGATACAATGAGCAGTTCTTC
few,TRBV7-2,TRBJ2-1,TRBD2,CASSLDVAGGYNEQFF,TGTGCCAGCAGCTTAGATGTAGCGGGAGGCTACAATGAGCAGTTCTTC
NA,TRBV6-1,TRBJ2-7,NA,CASSDHAGSKYEQYF,TGTGCCAGCAGTGATCATGCGGGGAGTAAGTACGAGCAGTACTTC
NA,TRBV6-2/TRBV6-3,TRBJ1-1,TRBD1,CASSYSMRQGASFGGKAFF,TGTGCCAGCAGTTACTCGATGAGACAGGGGGCTTCTTTTGGAGGAAAAGCTTTCTTT
once,TRBV29-1,TRBJ2-1,TRBD2,CSAHSGRGNEQFF,TGCAGCGCCCACAGCGGGAGGGGCAATGAGCAGTTCTTC
NA,TRBV6-6,TRBJ1-6,TRBD1,CASSVGQGLNSPLHF,TGTGCCAGCAGTGTGGGACAGGGCCTAAATTCACCCCTCCACTTT
NA,TRBV9,TRBJ1-1,NA,CASSANGGLYTEAFF,TGTGCCAGCAGCGCCAACGGGGGGTTATACACTGAAGCTTTCTTT
NA,TRBV5-8,TRBJ2-1,TRBD2,CASSFWTSGRAEQFF,TGTGCCAGCAGCTTTTGGACTAGCGGGAGGGCCGAGCAGTTCTTC
NA,TRBV4-3,TRBJ2-1,TRBD2,CASSPIGTSGNNEQFF,TGCGCCAGCAGCCCCATCGGGACTAGCGGGAACAATGAGCAGTTCTTC
NA,TRBV3-1/TRBV3-2,TRBJ1-3,NA,CASSPSGDTGNTIYF,TGTGCCAGCAGCCCCTCGGGAGATACTGGAAACACCATATATTTT
few,TRBV29-1,TRBJ1-2,NA,CSVEQYGYTF,TGCAGCGTTGAACAGTATGGCTACACCTTC
NA,TRBV12-3/TRBV12-4,TRBJ1-5,NA,CASSLASQPQHF,TGTGCCAGCAGTTTAGCCTCGCAGCCCCAGCATTTT
NA,TRBV7-8,TRBJ1-2,NA,CASSLAKGQPYGYTF,TGTGCCAGCAGCTTAGCAAAGGGGCAGCCCTATGGCTACACCTTC
NA,TRBV11-1,TRBJ2-2,NA,CASSGSAGELFF,TGTGCCAGCAGCGGTAGCGCCGGGGAGCTGTTTTTT
NA,TRBV6-5,TRBJ2-6,NA,CASSQETSGANVLTF,TGTGCCAGCAGTCAGGAAACCTCTGGGGCCAACGTCCTGACTTTC
NA,TRBV4-2,TRBJ1-4,TRBD1,CASSQGQGRSEKLFF,TGTGCCAGCAGCCAAGGACAGGGAAGGAGTGAAAAACTGTTTTTT
NA,TRBV5-4,TRBJ2-7,NA,CASSRSSSSYEQYF,TGTGCCAGCAGCCGATCTAGCAGCTCCTACGAGCAGTACTTC
NA,TRBV28,TRBJ1-3,NA,CASSSHGLSVSGNTIYF,TGTGCCAGCAGTTCCCACGGACTTAGCGTCTCTGGAAACACCATATATTTT